What follows are 4 T cell receptor beta chains derived from one specimen sequenced in a study of T cells in Graves' hyperthyroidism and ophthalmopathy. Amplification of TCR beta CDR3 regions was performed using RNA transcripts as template. In the first-round RT-PCR of the TCR CDR3, the HTBI primer set was used. TCRdb recomputed calls from the multiplex PCR reads with MiXCR, one row per CDR3 protein. The profile covers a few hundred thousand distinct CDR3 sequences, with approximately 15% appearing a single time and roughly 7.4% taken by the ten largest. Sequences were obtained from blood. Source of these receptors: a woman aged 18-29 years with Graves' hyperthyroidism.

This clonotype was detected many times. The chain has TRBV28 and TRBJ2-7; maybe TRBD2 (6 bases). Germline V lookup: CDR1 MDHEN, CDR2 SYDVKM. The ends were cut back, 8 bases at V and 2 bases at J, with 10 bases in the middle. The CDR3 loop spans 12 amino acids. The CDR3 here is CASQGLTYEQYF. The CDR3 nucleotides read TGTGCCAGCCAGGGACTCACCTACGAGCAGTACTTC.

This clonotype showed up many times. This chain joins TRBV7-9 and TRBJ1-2; no reliable D call. The CDR3 length is 15 residues. Germline lookup yields CDR1 SEHNR and CDR2 FQNEAQ (reference sequence). With 2 bases removed from V and 0 bases from J, the gap between germline ends came to 10 bases. The CDR3 loop reads CASSLPGSTNYGYTF. The CDR3 DNA reads TGTGCCAGCAGCTTACCAGGCTCGACTAACTATGGCTACACCTTC.

A few counts support this clonotype. J is TRBJ2-5 and V is TRBV12-3 or TRBV12-4; 8 bases are shared with TRBD2. The CDR3 spans 13 residues. Trimming removed 7 bases from V and 8 bases from J; junction bases left unmatched: 9. The CDR3 loop is CASKGGGYSTQYF. The CDR3 bases are TGTGCCAGCAAAGGCGGGGGGTACTCAACCCAGTACTTC.

This rearrangement joins TRBV7-9 to TRBJ2-1; D is unresolved. V lost 0 bases, J lost 12 bases, and 12 bases lay in between. The CDR3 consists of 13 residues. Looked up from germline, CDR1 is SEHNR and CDR2 is FQNEAQ (reference sequence). CDR3 sequence: CASSLASAQGQFF. DNA for the CDR3: TGTGCCAGCAGCTTAGCCTCGGCGCAAGGGCAGTTCTTC. The complete variable domain, with remaining parts taken from reference TRBV7-9 and TRBJ2-1, reads DTGVSQNPRHKITKRGQNVTFRCDPISEHNRLYWYRQTLGQGPEFLTYFQNEAQLEKSRLLSDRFSAERPKGSFSTLEIQRTEQGDSAMYLCASSLASAQGQFFGPGTRLTVL.